The present T cell receptor (beta chain) was sequenced within a study of T cells in Graves' hyperthyroidism and ophthalmopathy. There were TCR beta CDR3 regions amplified from RNA transcripts. The study used the HTBI primer set for a first-round RT-PCR of the TCR CDR3. TCRdb processed the multiplex PCR reads anew with MiXCR; each CDR3 protein has one entry. Of under 130,000 distinct CDR3 sequences in the sample, roughly 50% are singletons; the top ten hold about a quarter. Points from the study as a whole: Most thyroid clonotypes that were expanded above 0.001 also turned up in blood. Model predictions of ophthalmopathy came a median approximately 6.8 months before onset.

Trimming removed 0 bases from V and 3 bases from J, with 9 bases in between. Germline loops: CDR1 DFQATT, CDR2 SNEGSKA (reference sequence). The CDR3 covers 14 residues. When ophthalmopathy did not progress within 18 months, Graves' hyperthyroidism was considered stable. The diagnoses drew upon clinical symptoms, serum thyroxine and TRAb, thyroid ultrasound and orbital computed tomography. This clonotype came up many times. Its target is unknown. The receptor was derived from a man in his forties with Graves' hyperthyroidism. The chain couples TRBV20-1 to TRBJ1-5, with D perhaps TRBD1 (6 bases). The source material was blood. CDR3 DNA: TGCAGTGCTAGAGAAACAGGGTCCAATCAGCCCCAGCATTTT. This encodes CSARETGSNQPQHF.